The entry below gives a single T cell receptor (beta chain) sequence along with its context. This sample is drawn from a study of T cells in localized non-small cell lung cancer. Repertoires were generated with immunoSEQ multiplex PCR, while TCRdb's copy carries only in-frame clones and drops some. The sample includes tens of thousands of clones, 80% to 90% seen only once; the top ten take 10%. The V gene's germline CDR1 is MDHEN and CDR2 SYDVKM. With 3 bases clipped from V and 5 bases from J, the junction kept 15 bases outside the gene matches. The CDR3 has 17 residues. Sequencing used peripheral blood, obtained before any cancer treatment. The TCR comes from a woman aged 40-69 years with stage I lung adenocarcinoma. The chain uses TRBV28 and TRBJ2-5; 7 positions agree with TRBD2. CDR3 sequence (DNA): TGTGCCAGCAGTTTGGGGGGGGGACGGGACCCCCGGGAGACCCAGTACTTC. This encodes CASSLGGGRDPRETQYF.